This T cell receptor beta chain was recorded in a study of PD-1 and CTLA-4 blockade in melanoma (dated by TCRdb to the early 2020s). In the study overall: The study compared how PD-1 blockade and CTLA-4 blockade affected the melanoma-reactive CD8 T cell response in patients with melanoma.

Libraries were constructed by the immunoSEQ multiplex PCR assay. TCRdb retrieved this table from immuneACCESS and kept in-frame rearrangements only. Not all clones are present; in checked studies, unresolved V genes account for under half, and no reason is known for the remainder. A total of around 32,000 clones appear in this sample, roughly nine tenths of them only once. The biggest ten clones account for 8% to 9.5% of the sample. A remark on this clone: Its antigen is still unknown. No much larger clone is present one base from it, and per-base qualities are unavailable.

Reading from cysteine to phenylalanine, the CDR3 counts 18 amino acids. Only CDR3 DNA remains: 54 bases, in frame from the first base. Sequences ENHRY (CDR1) and SYGVKD (CDR2) are obtained from the germline V gene. Compared with germline, V lacks 0 bases and J lacks 0 bases; bases without a gene match: 8. Recombination linked TRBV10-3 to TRBJ2-5; a stretch of 9 junction bases matches TRBD2. This TCR came from a human donor with melanoma. Specimen: CD8+ T cells from peripheral blood, collected before anti-PD-1 treatment. The nucleotide sequence reads TGTGCCATCAGTGAGTCAGATAGCGGGGGCCGGTACCAAGAGACCCAGTACTTC. It codes for CAISESDSGGRYQETQYF.